The 10 T cell receptor beta chains given below trace back to one sample, sequenced in a study of patients and donors after allogeneic stem cell transplantation. TCRdb re-analysed the RT-PCR reads in MiXCR, keeping a single row per CDR3 protein. The sample lists roughly 200,000 distinct CDR3 sequences, around 41% occurring once. Sequencing was done on a sample of blood, either unsorted or a sorted T cell fraction (not recorded which). These TCRs come from a human donor who was either an allogeneic HSCT recipient or a stem cell or donor lymphocyte infusion donor (not recorded which). It is not recorded whose cells these are; they may come from a transplant donor.

The chain joins TRBV12-3 or TRBV12-4 to TRBJ2-5, with D maybe TRBD1 (6 bases). The germline V and J ends were trimmed by 5 bases and 0 bases, with 10 bases remaining between them. The length of the CDR3 is 14 residues. The CDR3 DNA is TGTGCCAGCAGTGGGGGACATTACCAAGAGACCCAGTACTTC. It translates to CASSGGHYQETQYF.

The chain has TRBV28 and TRBJ2-5; no clear D. Germline V gene sequence: CDR1 MDHEN, CDR2 SYDVKM. The CDR3 totals 12 residues. The V end was cut by 4 bases, the J end by 5 bases, with 8 bases between. The CDR3 DNA is TGTGCCAGCAGTTCGTCGCGGGAGACCCAGTACTTC. Translation: CASSSSRETQYF.

The rearrangement uses TRBV7-9 and TRBJ1-2, with no clear D. Deletions cut 5 bases from V and 6 bases from J, with 13 bases between. The CDR3 consists of 13 residues. CDR1 is SEHNR and CDR2 is FQNEAQ in the germline V gene (reference sequence). CDR3 DNA: TGTGCCAGCAGCCTTAGGGAGTCGGATGGCTACACCTTC. It codes for CASSLRESDGYTF.

The chain joins TRBV5-1 to TRBJ2-7; the match to TRBD1 covers 8 bases. The CDR3 is made up of 14 amino acids. Germline loops: CDR1 SGHRS, CDR2 YFSETQ. The junction had 8 bases not matched to a gene; V was cut back by 3 bases and J by 6 bases. The CDR3 is CASSSRRQGLEQYF. In nucleotides, the CDR3 is TGCGCCAGCAGCTCCCGGCGACAGGGGCTCGAGCAGTACTTC. Looking up the rest from reference TRBV5-1 and TRBJ2-7 gives the full variable domain: KAGVTQTPRYLIKTRGQQVTLSCSPISGHRSVSWYQQTPGQGLQFLFEYFSETQRNKGNFPGRFSGRQFSNSRSEMNVSTLELGDSALYLCASSSRRQGLEQYFGPGTRLTVT.

J is TRBJ1-1 and V is TRBV6-1, with D hard to call. Germline V gene lookup returns CDR1 MNHNS and CDR2 SASEGT. This CDR3 has 10 residues. The V and J ends lost 3 bases and 5 bases respectively, with 1 base between them. The CDR3 DNA is TGTGCCAGCAGTGATACTGAAGCTTTCTTT. This sequence encodes CASSDTEAFF.

This clonotype came up a few times. The chain couples TRBV28 to TRBJ2-7; D is unclear. The CDR3 loop spans 12 amino acids. Trimming took 3 bases from V and 10 from J, leaving 13 bases between them. Germline CDR1 MDHEN, CDR2 SYDVKM. CDR3: CASSFAWTDQYF. DNA of the CDR3: TGTGCCAGCAGTTTCGCGTGGACGGACCAGTACTTC.

The chain links TRBV4-1 to TRBJ2-7; 10 bases agree with TRBD2. Germline V gene data show CDR1 as MGHRA and CDR2 as YSYEKL. The trim removed 1 base at V and 5 bases at J, leaving 5 bases unmatched. This CDR3 comprises 15 residues. This chain's CDR3 is CASSQVKRGGDEQYF. In nucleotides, the CDR3 is TGCGCCAGCAGCCAAGTGAAGCGGGGGGGCGACGAGCAGTACTTC.

The V gene is TRBV24-1, the J gene TRBJ2-7; D possibly uses TRBD1 or TRBD2 (5 bases each). This CDR3 has 13 residues. Per the germline V gene, CDR1 is KGHDR and CDR2 is SFDVKD. Between the trimmed V and J ends, which lost 7 bases and 0 bases, there was a span of 9 bases. CDR3 loop: CATSSGTSYEQYF. CDR3 bases: TGTGCCACCAGCTCAGGGACCTCCTACGAGCAGTACTTC.

V is TRBV10-3 and J is TRBJ2-3, with a tentative D call TRBD2 (7 bases). Germline V gene lookup returns CDR1 ENHRY and CDR2 SYGVKD. There are 15 residues in the CDR3. V lost 4 bases to trimming and J lost 2 bases, with 13 bases between them. CDR3 amino acids: CAISVGGALTDTQYF. The CDR3 DNA reads as TGTGCCATCAGTGTGGGGGGGGCGCTCACAGATACGCAGTATTTT.

The rearrangement joins TRBV5-1 to TRBJ1-1; the match to TRBD1 covers 9 bases. CDR1 and CDR2 (germline): SGHRS, YFSETQ. CDR3 size: 15 residues. With 4 bases clipped from V and 8 bases from J, the junction kept 12 bases outside the gene matches. The CDR3 DNA is TGCGCCAGCAGCCGAAACTACAGGGGGCAAGGGGAAGCTTTCTTT. It encodes CASSRNYRGQGEAFF.